The 6 T cell receptor beta chains below were found in one sample sequenced in a study of T cell responses to AZD1222 COVID-19 vaccine. Libraries were prepared by immunoSEQ multiplex PCR; TCRdb keeps only in-frame clonotypes and omits some of them. The sample lists 150,000 or so clones; about 90% were seen once. The sample in question was peripheral blood, obtained on day 0 of AZD1222 vaccination. The receptor source for this set is an adult in good health.

The J gene is TRBJ1-4, the V gene TRBV7-2, with 9 bases identical to TRBD1. V trimming: 5 bases; J trimming: 8 bases; junction bases outside the gene matches: 6. The CDR3 consists of 14 residues. Germline CDR1 reads SGHTA; CDR2 reads FQGNSA. The CDR3 DNA reads TGTGCCAGCAGCCCGGACAGGGGTGGAGAAAAACTGTTTTTT. Translating it yields CASSPDRGGEKLFF.

This rearrangement joins TRBV7-9 to TRBJ1-1; D gene uncertain. The ends were cut back, 1 base at V and 2 bases at J, with 8 bases in the middle. The CDR3 is 14 residues long. Germline CDR1 and CDR2: SEHNR and FQNEAQ (reference sequence). The CDR3 nucleotides read TGTGCCAGCAGCTTAGTCCCACAAAACACTGAAGCTTTCTTT. As protein: CASSLVPQNTEAFF.

The chain links TRBV7-3 to TRBJ2-5; 8 nucleotides align to TRBD2. The length of the CDR3 is 13 residues. Per the germline V gene, CDR1 is SGHTA and CDR2 is FQGTGA. Trimming cost V 5 bases and J 5 bases; bases outside gene matches: 4. CDR3 sequence reads: CASSAGGEETQYF. DNA of the CDR3: TGTGCCAGCAGCGCGGGGGGCGAGGAGACCCAGTACTTC.

The chain is built from TRBV13 and TRBJ2-3; weak D call: TRBD1 (5 bases). Germline-derived CDR1 and CDR2 are PRHDT and FYEKMQ (reference sequence). V was cut by 2 bases and J by 2 bases, with 11 bases left in between. The CDR3 has 15 amino acids. The CDR3 sequence is CASSLTGPVTDTQYF. The CDR3 coding sequence is TGTGCCAGCAGCTTAACAGGACCGGTCACAGATACGCAGTATTTT.

The J gene is TRBJ2-7, the V gene TRBV7-2; no clear D gene. Germline assignment: CDR1 SGHTA and CDR2 FQGNSA. Trimming left V 3 bases short and J 2 bases short, with 11 bases between. The CDR3 extends over 14 amino acids. The CDR3 region has the DNA TGTGCCAGCAGCTTGGAGTACTCAGCCTACGAGCAGTACTTC. Its protein is CASSLEYSAYEQYF.

The V call is TRBV7-2, the J call TRBJ1-3; unclear D gene. The CDR3 contains 14 residues. V gave up 1 base and J gave up 4 bases, with 8 bases separating them. Germline CDR1 is SGHTA and CDR2 is FQGNSA. As DNA, the CDR3 is TGTGCCAGCAGCTTAGGCGGCTTCGGAAACACCATATATTTT. Translated: CASSLGGFGNTIYF.